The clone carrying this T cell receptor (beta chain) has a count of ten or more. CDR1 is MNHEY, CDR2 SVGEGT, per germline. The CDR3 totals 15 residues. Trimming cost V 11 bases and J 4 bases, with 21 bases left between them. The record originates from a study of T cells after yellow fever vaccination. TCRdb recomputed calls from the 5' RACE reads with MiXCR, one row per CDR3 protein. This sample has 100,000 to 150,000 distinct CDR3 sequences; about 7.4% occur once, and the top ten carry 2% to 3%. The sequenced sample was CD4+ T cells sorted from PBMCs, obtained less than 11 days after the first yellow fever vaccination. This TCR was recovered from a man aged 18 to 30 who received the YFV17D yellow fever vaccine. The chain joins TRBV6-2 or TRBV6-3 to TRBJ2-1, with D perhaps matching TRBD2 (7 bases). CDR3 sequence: CASGGGGGPYNEQFF. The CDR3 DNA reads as TGTGCCTCCGGCGGGGGCGGGGGACCGTACAATGAGCAGTTCTTC.